This entry lists 26 T cell receptor beta chains sequenced from one sample in a study of early T cells in non-severe SARS-CoV-2 infection. TCRdb fed the 5' RACE reads into MiXCR, producing one record per CDR3 protein. The sample lists under 60,000 distinct CDR3 sequences, 7.5% to 9% seen once, with approximately 4% in the top ten. The source material was whole blood, sampled at baseline. The receptors here all came from an adult who was a healthcare worker with PCR-confirmed SARS-CoV-2 infection or an uninfected control (not recorded which).

V is TRBV10-2 and J is TRBJ1-5, with D possibly matching TRBD1 (6 bases). This CDR3 is 15 amino acids long. V lost 7 bases and J lost 1, with 14 bases in between. Germline loops: CDR1 WSHSY, CDR2 SAAADI. In DNA, the CDR3 is TGCGCCAGCACCCTGGAGGGGGGAAGCAATCAGCCCCAGCATTTT. It codes for CASTLEGGSNQPQHF.

This clonotype was seen at least ten times. The chain combines TRBV7-9 with TRBJ2-4; 10 nucleotides align to TRBD2. V lost 1 base to trimming and J lost 7 bases; unmatched junction nucleotides: 10. Germline CDR1 and CDR2: SEHNR and FQNEAQ (reference sequence). The CDR3 is 17 residues long. The CDR3 DNA sequence: TGTGCCAGCAGCTTAGGGCGGGCTAGCGGGAGTCGGAACATTCAGTACTTC. It translates to CASSLGRASGSRNIQYF.

This clonotype appeared many times. CDR3 region: CASSELGGEQFF. In DNA form, the CDR3 reads TGTGCCAGCAGTGAATTAGGTGGAGAGCAGTTCTTC. The gene calls are TRBV2 and TRBJ2-1; D uncertain. CDR1 SNHLY and CDR2 FYNNEI come from the germline V gene. V was clipped by 2 bases and J by 10 bases, with 9 bases between them. The CDR3 is 12 amino acids.

There are many counts of this clonotype. The J gene is TRBJ1-4, the V gene TRBV19, with D possibly TRBD1 on 6 matching bases. V was cut by 5 bases and J by 2 bases, with 15 bases left in between. Germline assignment: CDR1 LNHDA and CDR2 SQIVND (reference sequence). This CDR3 region has 16 residues. DNA for the CDR3: TGTGCCAGTAGTCCCACTCCAGGGGCGACTAATGAAAAACTGTTTTTT. It encodes CASSPTPGATNEKLFF.

This clonotype was picked up many times. The gene calls are TRBV12-5 and TRBJ1-4; D unresolved. Between the trimmed V and J ends, which lost 0 bases and 6 bases, there was a span of 11 bases. From germline, CDR1 is LGHNT and CDR2 FRNRAP. There are 15 residues in the CDR3. The CDR3 is CASGLVSGGDEKLFF. In DNA form, the CDR3 reads TGTGCTAGTGGTTTGGTCTCCGGAGGAGATGAAAAACTGTTTTTT.

This clonotype was picked up a small number of times. V and J are TRBV12-3 or TRBV12-4 and TRBJ1-5, with D maybe TRBD1 (6 bases). The CDR3 contains 14 residues. Trimming cost V 5 bases and J 4 bases, with 12 bases left between them. CDR3 coding DNA: TGTGCCAGCAGTCCTCAGGGGAGGAATCAGCCCCAGCATTTT. Protein product: CASSPQGRNQPQHF.

This clonotype was counted between two and nine times. CDR3 residues: CASSLEGPYEQYF. The CDR3 nucleotides read TGTGCCAGCAGCTTGGAGGGACCATACGAGCAGTACTTC. The chain couples TRBV7-9 to TRBJ2-7, with D tentatively TRBD2 (6 bases). The CDR3 covers 13 residues. Trimming pared 3 bases from V and 4 bases from J, leaving 10 bases between. CDR1 is SEHNR and CDR2 is FQNEAQ in the germline V gene (reference sequence).

About this clonotype itself: This could be a read error, since a much larger clone is one nucleotide away. This chain links TRBV11-2 with TRBJ2-5, with D hard to call. Germline V gene data show CDR1 as SGHAT and CDR2 as FQNNGV. The CDR3 is made up of 14 amino acids. With 2 bases removed from V and 2 bases from J, the gap between germline ends came to 9 bases. CDR3 DNA: TGTGCCAGCAGCTTACTCCGCCCTCAAGAGACCCAGTACTTC. This sequence encodes CASSLLRPQETQYF.

This clonotype has more than one count but fewer than ten. J is TRBJ2-1 and V is TRBV5-1, with D uncertain. The CDR3 runs 15 residues. Germline V gene lookup returns CDR1 SGHRS and CDR2 YFSETQ. The V and J ends lost 0 bases and 6 bases respectively, with 13 bases between them. The CDR3 nucleotides are TGCGCCAGCAGCTTGGACATTTCTCTGTCCAATGAGCAGTTCTTC. This encodes CASSLDISLSNEQFF.

This clonotype was counted at least ten times. The chain links TRBV19 to TRBJ2-1, with D tentatively TRBD2 (6 bases). Germline V CDR1 and CDR2: LNHDA, SQIVND (reference sequence). Deletions cut 3 bases from V and 2 bases from J, with 8 bases between. There are 14 residues in the CDR3. CDR3 sequence: CASSMGLTYNEQFF. In nucleotides, the CDR3 is TGTGCCAGTAGTATGGGACTGACCTACAATGAGCAGTTCTTC.

The sample holds a few counts of this clonotype. V and J are TRBV6-5 and TRBJ1-5; the D is unclear. Trimming cost V 0 bases and J 3 bases, with 9 bases left between them. The CDR3 runs to 15 residues. The germline CDR1 and CDR2 sequences are MNHEY and SVGAGI. CDR3 sequence: CASSYSRQPNQPQHF. The DNA of the CDR3 is TGTGCCAGCAGTTACTCTCGTCAGCCCAATCAGCCCCAGCATTTT.

This clonotype was picked up a small number of times. The chain recombines TRBV18 with TRBJ1-1; no clear D. The CDR3 covers 13 residues. V was clipped by 3 bases and J by 3 bases, with 8 bases between them. CDR1 is KGHSH, CDR2 LQKENI, per germline. In nucleotides, the CDR3 is TGTGCCAGCTCACCTCAAGAGGACACTGAAGCTTTCTTT. This translates into CASSPQEDTEAFF. Variable domain in full (rest from reference TRBV18 and TRBJ1-1): NAGVMQNPRHLVRRRGQEARLRCSPMKGHSHVYWYRQLPEEGLKFMVYLQKENIIDESGMPKERFSAEFPKEGPSILRIQQVVRGDSAAYFCASSPQEDTEAFFGQGTRLTVV.

This clonotype was detected only a few times. The gene calls are TRBV11-1 and TRBJ2-7, with 9 bases fitting TRBD2. The CDR3 totals 16 residues. V was pared by 3 bases and J by 3 bases, with 9 bases of the junction left unmatched. The germline V gene has CDR1 SGHAT and CDR2 FQDESV (reference sequence). This CDR3 reads CASSFGRIAGDYEQYF. CDR3 coding DNA: TGTGCCAGCAGCTTTGGGAGAATAGCGGGGGACTACGAGCAGTACTTC.

This clonotype showed up many times. This sequence joins TRBV19 and TRBJ2-1; D remains ambiguous. Deletions cut 8 bases from V and 0 bases from J, with 8 bases between. Per the germline V gene, CDR1 is LNHDA and CDR2 is SQIVND (reference sequence). The CDR3 is 13 amino acids. For the CDR3, the DNA is TGTGCCAGTGGCTCGGGCTCCTACAATGAGCAGTTCTTC. Residues: CASGSGSYNEQFF.

The V gene is TRBV20-1, the J gene TRBJ2-4, with 8 bases lining up with TRBD1. Germline CDR1 reads DFQATT; CDR2 reads SNEGSKA (reference sequence). V was clipped by 0 bases and J by 8 bases; unmatched bases: 9. CDR3 length: 15 residues. The CDR3 is CSARDPQGATDIQYF. The DNA of the CDR3 is TGCAGTGCTAGAGATCCCCAGGGGGCAACTGACATTCAGTACTTC.

The chain is built from TRBV15 and TRBJ2-1; TRBD1 aligns across 8 bases. CDR3 length equals 16 residues. Germline lookup yields CDR1 LNHNV and CDR2 YYDKDF (reference sequence). J was trimmed by 7 bases and V by 0 bases; bases with no gene match: 8. The chain's CDR3 is CATSRDPGQGRNEQFF. The CDR3 DNA reads TGTGCCACCAGCAGAGACCCAGGACAGGGAAGGAATGAGCAGTTCTTC.

This clonotype showed up just a few times. The chain links TRBV12-3 or TRBV12-4 to TRBJ1-2, with a tentative D call TRBD1 (5 bases). V lost 6 bases and J 7 bases, leaving 15 bases between the germline ends. The CDR3 runs 13 residues. In DNA form, the CDR3 reads TGTGCCAGCAGAGTGGGACTTCTTGGTGGCTACACCTTC. As protein: CASRVGLLGGYTF.

This clonotype was seen more than once but under ten times. V and J are TRBV7-6 and TRBJ2-3; D is uncertain. There are 15 residues in the CDR3. V lost 5 bases to trimming and J lost 3 bases, with 15 bases between them. CDR1 and CDR2 (germline): SGHVS, FNYEAQ. As DNA, the CDR3 is TGTGCCAGCAGCCCGAATAGGATGCCGACAGATACGCAGTATTTT. It encodes CASSPNRMPTDTQYF.

This clonotype was counted ten times or more. The CDR3 spells CASSVGTLNTGELFF. CDR3 bases: TGTGCCAGCAGCGTGGGGACCCTGAACACCGGGGAGCTGTTTTTT. The gene calls are TRBV9 and TRBJ2-2, with D perhaps TRBD1 or TRBD2 (5 bases each). The CDR3 runs 15 residues. From germline, CDR1 is SGDLS and CDR2 YYNGEE. The ends were cut back, 2 bases at V and 1 base at J, with 9 bases in the middle.

There are a few counts of this clonotype. CDR3 nucleotides: TGTGCCAGCAGCCAAGATATCCAAGAGACCCAGTACTTC. It translates to CASSQDIQETQYF. The rearrangement joins TRBV3-1 to TRBJ2-5; no clear D. V lost 0 bases to trimming and J lost 1 base, with 3 bases between them. There are 13 residues in the CDR3. The germline gives CDR1 LGHDT, CDR2 YNNKEL (reference sequence).

The sample holds a few counts of this clonotype. The gene calls are TRBV27 and TRBJ2-1; 11 bases align to TRBD2. The CDR3 has 12 residues. With 6 bases clipped from V and 10 bases from J, the junction kept 2 bases outside the gene matches. Germline lookup yields CDR1 MNHEY and CDR2 SMNVEV (reference sequence). This CDR3 reads CASRGLADEQFF. DNA of the CDR3: TGTGCCAGCAGGGGACTAGCGGACGAGCAGTTCTTC.

Remarks on this clonotype: At one end, the junction sequence differs from germline, possibly due to a read error. The gene calls are TRBV6-1 and TRBJ2-7; perhaps TRBD1 as D (6 bases). The CDR3 runs 11 residues. Germline CDR1 and CDR2: MNHNS and SASEGT. For the CDR3, the DNA is TGTGCCAGCAGTGAAGAAATTGGGACATCCTTC. Residues: CASSEEIGTSF.

In this sample, this clonotype turned up many times. V is TRBV20-1 and J is TRBJ2-3; 7 nucleotides line up with TRBD2. The CDR3 consists of 14 residues. Germline trimming cut 5 bases from V and 4 bases from J; bases unmatched to any gene: 9. Germline assignment: CDR1 DFQATT and CDR2 SNEGSKA (reference sequence). CDR3: CSAHPGTTPDTQYF. The CDR3, as DNA: TGCAGTGCTCATCCGGGGACTACCCCAGATACGCAGTATTTT.

This clonotype was seen more than once but under ten times. The gene calls are TRBV5-1 and TRBJ2-7; 8 nucleotides line up with TRBD2. Germline assignment: CDR1 SGHRS and CDR2 YFSETQ. The V segment lost 5 bases and the J segment 0 bases; nucleotides outside the gene matches: 4. This CDR3 is 14 amino acids long. This CDR3 reads CASSSGGASYEQYF. CDR3 coding DNA: TGCGCCAGCAGTTCGGGAGGGGCCTCCTACGAGCAGTACTTC.

This clonotype has a count of ten or more. The chain is built from TRBV30 and TRBJ1-6; 9 bases fit TRBD1. V gave up 3 bases and J gave up 10 bases; unmatched junction bases: 10. Germline-derived CDR1 and CDR2 are GTSNPN and SVGIG (reference sequence). The CDR3 runs to 15 residues. CDR3 loop: CAWRLKTGGGSPLHF. The DNA of the CDR3 is TGTGCCTGGAGGCTTAAGACAGGGGGAGGATCACCCCTCCACTTT.

This clonotype was counted between two and nine times. V usage is TRBV18 and J usage is TRBJ2-7; 9 nucleotides agree with TRBD1. CDR1 is KGHSH and CDR2 is LQKENI in the germline V gene. This CDR3 has 17 amino acids. The ends lost 3 bases at V and 5 bases at J; junction bases unmatched: 14. The CDR3 spells CASSPTMRGQGSNEQYF. CDR3 DNA sequence: TGTGCCAGCTCACCTACGATGAGGGGACAGGGCAGCAACGAGCAGTACTTC.